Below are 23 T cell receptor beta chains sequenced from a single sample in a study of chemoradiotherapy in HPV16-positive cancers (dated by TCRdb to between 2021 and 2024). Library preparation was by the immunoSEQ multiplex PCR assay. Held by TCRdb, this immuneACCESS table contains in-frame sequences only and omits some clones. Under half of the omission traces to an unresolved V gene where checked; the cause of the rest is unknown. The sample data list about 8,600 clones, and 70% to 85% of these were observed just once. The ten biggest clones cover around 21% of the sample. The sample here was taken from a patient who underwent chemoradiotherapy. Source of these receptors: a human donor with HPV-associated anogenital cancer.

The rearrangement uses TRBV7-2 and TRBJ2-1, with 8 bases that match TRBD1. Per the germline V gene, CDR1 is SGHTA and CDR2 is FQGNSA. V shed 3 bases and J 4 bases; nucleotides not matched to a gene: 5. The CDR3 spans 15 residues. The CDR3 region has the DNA TGTGCCAGCAGCTTGCAGGGGGCCCTATACAATGAGCAGTTCTTC. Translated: CASSLQGALYNEQFF.

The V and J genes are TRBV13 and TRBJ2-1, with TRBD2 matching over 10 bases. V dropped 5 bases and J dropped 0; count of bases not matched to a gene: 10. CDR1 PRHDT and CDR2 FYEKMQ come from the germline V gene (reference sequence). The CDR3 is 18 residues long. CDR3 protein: CASSGLADQISSYNEQFF. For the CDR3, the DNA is TGTGCCAGCAGCGGACTAGCGGATCAGATTAGCTCCTACAATGAGCAGTTCTTC. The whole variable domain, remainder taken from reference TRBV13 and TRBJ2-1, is AAGVIQSPRHLIKEKRETATLKCYPIPRHDTVYWYQQGPGQDPQFLISFYEKMQSDKGSIPDRFSAQQFSDYHSELNMSSLELGDSALYFCASSGLADQISSYNEQFFGPGTRLTVL.

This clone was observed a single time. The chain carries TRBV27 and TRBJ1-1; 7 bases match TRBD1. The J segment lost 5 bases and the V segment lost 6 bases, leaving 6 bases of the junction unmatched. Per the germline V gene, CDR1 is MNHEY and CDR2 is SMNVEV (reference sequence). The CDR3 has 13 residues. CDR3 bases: TGTGCCAGCAGGTCGAAGGGGGCTACTGAAGCTTTCTTT. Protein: CASRSKGATEAFF.

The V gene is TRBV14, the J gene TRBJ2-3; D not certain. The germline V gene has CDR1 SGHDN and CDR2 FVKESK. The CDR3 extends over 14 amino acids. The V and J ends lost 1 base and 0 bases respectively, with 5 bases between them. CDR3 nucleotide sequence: TGTGCCAGCAGCCAAGGGGGAAGCACAGATACGCAGTATTTT. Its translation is CASSQGGSTDTQYF.

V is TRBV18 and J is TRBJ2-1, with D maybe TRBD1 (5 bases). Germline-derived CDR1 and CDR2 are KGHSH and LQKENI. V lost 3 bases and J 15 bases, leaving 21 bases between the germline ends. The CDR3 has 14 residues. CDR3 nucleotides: TGTGCCAGCTCACCTCTACAACGACAGACAAAGGGGTTCTTC. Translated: CASSPLQRQTKGFF.

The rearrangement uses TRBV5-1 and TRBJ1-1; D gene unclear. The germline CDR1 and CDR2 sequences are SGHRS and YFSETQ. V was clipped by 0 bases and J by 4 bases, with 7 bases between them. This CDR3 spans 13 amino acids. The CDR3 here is CASSLVRGTEAFF. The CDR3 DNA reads TGCGCCAGCAGCTTGGTGCGGGGCACTGAAGCTTTCTTT.

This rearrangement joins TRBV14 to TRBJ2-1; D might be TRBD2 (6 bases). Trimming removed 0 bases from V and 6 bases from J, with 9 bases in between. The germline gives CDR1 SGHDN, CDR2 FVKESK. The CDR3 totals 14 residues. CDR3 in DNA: TGTGCCAGCAGCCAAGATTGGGGGGTCAATGAGCAGTTCTTC. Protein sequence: CASSQDWGVNEQFF.

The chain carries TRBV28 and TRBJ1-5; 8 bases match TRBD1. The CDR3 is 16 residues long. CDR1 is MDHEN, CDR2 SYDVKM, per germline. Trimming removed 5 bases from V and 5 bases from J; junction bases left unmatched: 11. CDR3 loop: CASSPQTGGRDQPQHF. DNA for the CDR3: TGTGCCAGCAGTCCCCAAACAGGGGGTCGCGATCAGCCCCAGCATTTT.

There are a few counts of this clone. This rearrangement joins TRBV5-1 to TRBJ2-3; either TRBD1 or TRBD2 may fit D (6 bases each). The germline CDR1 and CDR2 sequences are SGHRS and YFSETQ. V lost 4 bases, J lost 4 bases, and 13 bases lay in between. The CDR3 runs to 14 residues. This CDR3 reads CASSMGGTADTQYF. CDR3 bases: TGCGCCAGCAGCATGGGGGGCACCGCAGATACGCAGTATTTT.

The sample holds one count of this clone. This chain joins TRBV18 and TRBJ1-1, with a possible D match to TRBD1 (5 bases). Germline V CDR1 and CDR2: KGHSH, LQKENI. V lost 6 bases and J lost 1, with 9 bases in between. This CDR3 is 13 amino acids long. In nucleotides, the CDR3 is TGTGCCAGCTCGACTCAGGGGAACACTGAAGCTTTCTTT. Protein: CASSTQGNTEAFF.

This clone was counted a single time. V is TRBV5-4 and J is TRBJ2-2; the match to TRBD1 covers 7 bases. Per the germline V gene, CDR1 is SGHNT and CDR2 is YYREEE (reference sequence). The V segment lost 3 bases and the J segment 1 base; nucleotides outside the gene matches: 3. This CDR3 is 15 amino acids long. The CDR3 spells CASSSGTENTGELFF. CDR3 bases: TGTGCCAGCAGCTCCGGGACAGAGAACACCGGGGAGCTGTTTTTT.

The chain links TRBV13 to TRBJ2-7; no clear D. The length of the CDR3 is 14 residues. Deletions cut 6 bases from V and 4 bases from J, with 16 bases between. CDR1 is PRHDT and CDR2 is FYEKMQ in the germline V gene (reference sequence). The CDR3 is CASSHIPLRYEQYF. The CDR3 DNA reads TGTGCCAGCAGTCACATACCCCTACGGTACGAGCAGTACTTC.

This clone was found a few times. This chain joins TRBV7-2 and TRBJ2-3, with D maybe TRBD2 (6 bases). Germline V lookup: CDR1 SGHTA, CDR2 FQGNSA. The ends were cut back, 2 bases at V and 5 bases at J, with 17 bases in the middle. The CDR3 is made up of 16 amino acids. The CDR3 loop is CASSLRRAHTGDTQYF. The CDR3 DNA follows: TGTGCCAGCAGCTTAAGGAGGGCCCACACAGGAGATACGCAGTATTTT. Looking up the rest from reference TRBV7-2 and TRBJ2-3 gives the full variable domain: GAGVSQSPSNKVTEKGKDVELRCDPISGHTALYWYRQSLGQGLEFLIYFQGNSAPDKSGLPSDRFSAERTGGSVSTLTIQRTQQEDSAVYLCASSLRRAHTGDTQYFGPGTRLTVL.

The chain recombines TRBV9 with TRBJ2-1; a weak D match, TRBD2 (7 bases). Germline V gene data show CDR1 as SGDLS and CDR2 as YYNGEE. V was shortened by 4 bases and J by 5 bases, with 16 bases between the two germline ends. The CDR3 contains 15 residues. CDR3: CASSPYLGGDNEQFF. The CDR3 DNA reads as TGTGCCAGCAGCCCCTACCTAGGGGGGGACAATGAGCAGTTCTTC.

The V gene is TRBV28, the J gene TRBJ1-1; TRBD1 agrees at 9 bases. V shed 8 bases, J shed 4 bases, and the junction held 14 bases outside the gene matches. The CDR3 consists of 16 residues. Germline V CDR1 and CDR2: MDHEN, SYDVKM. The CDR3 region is CASRPPTTGGGTEAFF. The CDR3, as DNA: TGTGCCAGCCGACCCCCAACGACAGGGGGAGGCACTGAAGCTTTCTTT.

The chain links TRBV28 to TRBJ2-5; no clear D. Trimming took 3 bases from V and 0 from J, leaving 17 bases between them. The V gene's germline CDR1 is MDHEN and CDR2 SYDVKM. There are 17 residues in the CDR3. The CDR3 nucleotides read TGTGCCAGCAGTTTTGGAAACGAGACACCTTACCAAGAGACCCAGTACTTC. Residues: CASSFGNETPYQETQYF.

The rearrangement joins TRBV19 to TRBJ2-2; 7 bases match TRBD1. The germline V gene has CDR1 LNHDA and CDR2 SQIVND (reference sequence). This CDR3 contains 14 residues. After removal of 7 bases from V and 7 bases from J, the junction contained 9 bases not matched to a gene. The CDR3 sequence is CASNQQGFGGELFF. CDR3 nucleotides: TGTGCCAGTAACCAACAGGGGTTCGGCGGGGAGCTGTTTTTT.

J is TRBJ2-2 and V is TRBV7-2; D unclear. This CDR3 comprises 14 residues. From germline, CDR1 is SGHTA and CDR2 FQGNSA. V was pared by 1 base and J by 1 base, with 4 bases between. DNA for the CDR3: TGTGCCAGCAGCTTAGACTGGAACACCGGGGAGCTGTTTTTT. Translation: CASSLDWNTGELFF.

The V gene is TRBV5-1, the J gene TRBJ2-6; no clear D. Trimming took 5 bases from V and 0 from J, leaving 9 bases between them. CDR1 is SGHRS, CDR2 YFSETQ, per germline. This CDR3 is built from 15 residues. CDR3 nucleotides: TGCGCCAGCAGTTTATCAGACTCTGGGGCCAACGTCCTGACTTTC. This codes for CASSLSDSGANVLTF.

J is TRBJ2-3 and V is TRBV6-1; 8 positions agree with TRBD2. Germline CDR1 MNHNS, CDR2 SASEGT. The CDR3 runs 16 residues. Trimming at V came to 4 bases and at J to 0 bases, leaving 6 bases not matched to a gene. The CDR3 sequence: CASSVVAGSSTDTQYF. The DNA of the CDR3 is TGTGCCAGCAGTGTGGTAGCGGGATCTAGCACAGATACGCAGTATTTT.

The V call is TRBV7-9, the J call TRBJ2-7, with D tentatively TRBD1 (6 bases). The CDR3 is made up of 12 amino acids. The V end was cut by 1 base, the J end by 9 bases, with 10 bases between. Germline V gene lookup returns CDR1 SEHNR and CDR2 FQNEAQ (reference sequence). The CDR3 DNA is TGTGCCAGCAGCTTAGGGGGGCAGGGGCAGTACTTC. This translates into CASSLGGQGQYF.

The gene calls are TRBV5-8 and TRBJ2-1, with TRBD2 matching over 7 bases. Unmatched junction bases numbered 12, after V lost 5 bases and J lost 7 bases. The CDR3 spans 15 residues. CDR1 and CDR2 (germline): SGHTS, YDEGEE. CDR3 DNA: TGTGCCAGCAGACACCGGGGAGGGGCCGGTAATGAGCAGTTCTTC. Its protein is CASRHRGGAGNEQFF.

CDR3 residues: CSVEDRVKEQYF. CDR3 nucleotide sequence: TGCAGCGTTGAAGACAGGGTGAAGGAGCAGTACTTC. The rearrangement joins TRBV29-1 to TRBJ2-7; D perhaps matches TRBD1 (5 bases). Per germline, CDR1 SQVTM and CDR2 ANQGSEA. With 0 bases removed from V and 7 bases from J, the gap between germline ends came to 10 bases. This CDR3 contains 12 residues.